This entry features one T cell receptor beta chain sequence. The TCRbeta library was prepared with unique molecular identifiers. TCRdb redid the calling of the PCR reads with MiXCR, one entry per CDR3 protein. The sample includes about 540,000 distinct CDR3 sequences, around 20% seen only once; the top ten take 3.3%. This CDR3 region has 17 residues. Germline V gives CDR1 SGHRS, CDR2 YFSETQ. V shed 0 bases, J shed 5 bases, and the junction held 10 bases outside the gene matches. The source of the sample is a study of T-cell reconstitution after alpha-beta-depleted transplantation in children. The specimen was PBMCs from the stem cell graft donor, collected from the stem cell graft. The sequence was collected from a human donor who donated a stem cell graft to a child with acute lymphoblastic leukemia. The chain joins TRBV5-1 to TRBJ2-3; 9 bases are a match to TRBD2. This chain's CDR3 is CASSLDWLAGVGDTQYF. The CDR3 nucleotides are TGCGCCAGCAGCTTGGATTGGTTAGCGGGAGTAGGAGATACGCAGTATTTT.